This T cell receptor beta chain was recovered during a study of blood T cell repertoires in COVID-19. About the research overall: In each case, the material was cDNA or gDNA derived from T cells, B-cell-depleted T cells, or PBMCs.

The V segment lost 4 bases and the J segment 7 bases; nucleotides outside the gene matches: 14. Germline lookup yields CDR1 SEHNR and CDR2 FQNEAQ (reference sequence). CDR3 length: 18 amino acids. Only in-frame clones appear in the TCRdb table, and some are missing; sequencing was by immunoSEQ multiplex PCR. The data contain roughly 100,000 clones, around 91% of them singletons. The chain links TRBV7-9 to TRBJ2-2; 11 bases match TRBD1. The receptor comes from a man younger than 35 with COVID-19, enrolled during active disease. Sequencing was done on a sample of peripheral blood. The CDR3 protein is CASSSTVRDRGSVGELFF. In nucleotides, the CDR3 is TGTGCCAGCAGCTCGACTGTCCGGGACAGGGGGTCAGTCGGGGAGCTGTTTTTT.